The text below deals with one TCR beta chain. Its cognate antigen is unknown. Time point meaning: blood 2 weeks post-SBRT. Specified treatment: 15 Gy SBRT to primary tumor, nephrectomy 4 weeks later. Serial blood draws occurred at baseline and 2 and 4 weeks post-SBRT. This renal cell carcinoma was of the clear cell type. This record belongs to a study of radiation and T cells in renal cell carcinoma. As for the study in general: Nephrectomy followed 15 Gy stereotactic body radiation by 4 weeks. Study-level findings and limits: From baseline, blood top tumor clonotypes peaked at 2 weeks post-radiation.

Assay used: immunoSEQ multiplex PCR; TCRdb lists only in-frame clones, some missing. The table lists tens of thousands of clones, around 80% of them singletons. The V gene's germline CDR1 is KGHSH and CDR2 LQKENI. The CDR3 loop spans 17 amino acids. V shed 6 bases and J 0 bases; nucleotides not matched to a gene: 11. The chain couples TRBV18 to TRBJ2-1; the match to TRBD2 covers 7 bases. The receptor's source is a man in his fifties or sixties with renal cell carcinoma. The specimen was blood, collected from a patient whose treatment included radiotherapy and nephrectomy. The CDR3 coding sequence is TGTGCCAGCTCTCTCCTTGGGGAGGGTAGCTCCTACAATGAGCAGTTCTTC. This encodes CASSLLGEGSSYNEQFF.